What follows describes a single TCR beta chain. RNA amounts of about 0.5 to 1 ug underwent reverse transcription with random hexamers. By means of immunoSEQ multiplex PCR, TCR beta CDR3 spanning 54 Vbeta and 13 Jbeta underwent amplification. Via MiXCR, TCRdb re-called the immunoSEQ multiplex PCR reads, giving one row per CDR3 protein. Of about 22,000 distinct CDR3 sequences detected, 85% to 95% appear once; the ten largest clones hold about 0.27%. The CDR3 has 16 amino acids. The germline CDR1 and CDR2 sequences are SGHTA and FQGNSA. With 1 base removed from V and 6 bases from J, the gap between germline ends came to 18 bases. The sample is drawn from a study of CD8 T cells in Susac syndrome. The study sequenced TCR beta in blood CD8+ and CD4+ T cells. Controls matched for age and sex were healthy donors. The CD8+ and CD4+ T cells were isolated magnetically using a negative isolation approach, whereas the TEMRA cells were enriched by FACS.

The chain couples TRBV7-2 to TRBJ2-5; D may be TRBD1 (7 bases). The origin of this receptor is a human donor in good health. Sequencing input: CD8+ T cells from PBMCs. The CDR3 DNA follows: TGTGCCAGCAGCTTAGAAGGAGGGGGCGCAAAACAGACCCAGTACTTC. Amino acid sequence: CASSLEGGGAKQTQYF.